Listed here are 22 T cell receptor beta chains from one sample, sequenced in a study of T-cell memory formation after mild COVID-19. TCRdb reprocessed the 5' RACE reads with MiXCR, giving one entry per CDR3 protein. The table records almost 550,000 distinct CDR3 sequences, roughly 22% of them present only once. The sequenced sample consisted of PBMCs or a T cell subset sorted from them (not recorded which). These receptors came from an adult woman who had mild COVID-19 (a few samples of this study predate the infection). Cell type and time point are not known.

This clonotype was observed at least ten times. At one end the junction does not follow the germline gene, possibly because of a read error. This chain connects TRBV12-3 or TRBV12-4 to TRBJ2-7; the match to TRBD2 covers 8 bases. The CDR3 totals 13 residues. As DNA, the CDR3 is TGTGCCAGCAGCTTAGCGGGGCCATACGAGCAGTACTTC. Translating gives CASSLAGPYEQYF.

This clonotype was detected many times. V is TRBV2 and J is TRBJ2-1; TRBD2 agrees at 11 bases. In germline, CDR1 is SNHLY, CDR2 FYNNEI. Trimming removed 3 bases from V and 6 bases from J; junction bases left unmatched: 1. The CDR3 is 14 residues long. The CDR3 is CASSDTSGSNEQFF. The CDR3 coding sequence is TGTGCCAGCAGTGACACTAGCGGGAGCAATGAGCAGTTCTTC.

V usage is TRBV10-3 and J usage is TRBJ2-1; 8 bases are a match to TRBD2. CDR1 is ENHRY, CDR2 SYGVKD, per germline. The CDR3 sequence is 15 residues long. V was clipped by 8 bases and J by 3 bases; unmatched bases: 9. This CDR3 reads CAIAPGGEFYNEQFF. The CDR3 DNA sequence: TGTGCCATCGCCCCGGGAGGGGAATTCTACAATGAGCAGTTCTTC.

V gene TRBV5-6 combines with J gene TRBJ2-1, with D perhaps assigned TRBD1 or TRBD2 (5 bases each). The CDR3 spans 15 residues. Germline CDR1 and CDR2: SGHDT and YYEEEE. Between the trimmed V and J ends, which lost 9 bases and 6 bases, there was a span of 22 bases. The CDR3 DNA reads TGTGCCACCAAACCCGGGACGGATCCCTGCAATGAGCAGTTCTTC. Translated, it gives CATKPGTDPCNEQFF.

The V gene is TRBV2, the J gene TRBJ1-6; 7 positions match TRBD1. The CDR3 spans 13 residues. Germline V CDR1 and CDR2: SNHLY, FYNNEI. The junction had 10 bases not matched to a gene; V was cut back by 6 bases and J by 14 bases. The CDR3 sequence is CASRPDRAEALHF. The CDR3 DNA is TGTGCCAGCAGGCCCGACAGGGCTGAGGCCCTCCACTTT.

V usage is TRBV9 and J usage is TRBJ2-4, with D perhaps assigned TRBD1 or TRBD2 (5 bases each). CDR1 SGDLS and CDR2 YYNGEE come from the germline V gene. CDR3 size: 16 residues. Deletions cut 4 bases from V and 0 bases from J, with 14 bases between. The CDR3 sequence is CASSPRGTLAKNIQYF. For the CDR3, the DNA is TGTGCCAGCAGCCCCCGGGGCACACTAGCCAAAAACATTCAGTACTTC.

This clonotype was recorded many times. J is TRBJ2-7 and V is TRBV12-3 or TRBV12-4; D unclear. The V gene lost 1 base and the J gene lost 6 bases, with 7 bases spanning the gap. The CDR3 runs to 12 residues. This chain's CDR3 is CASSLGGIEQYF. CDR3 coding DNA: TGTGCCAGCAGTTTAGGGGGAATCGAGCAGTACTTC.

This chain connects TRBV9 to TRBJ1-1, with TRBD1 as a possible D gene (5 bases). The CDR3 is made up of 15 amino acids. Germline lookup yields CDR1 SGDLS and CDR2 YYNGEE. V was pared by 3 bases and J by 6 bases, with 18 bases between. The CDR3 nucleotides are TGTGCCAGCAGCGATCTGAGTGGGACCATCGCTGAAGCTTTCTTT. Residues: CASSDLSGTIAEAFF.

This clonotype was counted a few times. The gene calls are TRBV10-3 and TRBJ1-5, with 7 nucleotides matching TRBD1. Trimming cost V 0 bases and J 0 bases; bases outside gene matches: 5. The CDR3 runs 17 residues. Per the germline V gene, CDR1 is ENHRY and CDR2 is SYGVKD. The CDR3 protein is CAISESGTAYSNQPQHF. CDR3 DNA: TGTGCCATCAGTGAGTCAGGGACAGCCTATAGCAATCAGCCCCAGCATTTT.

The rearrangement uses TRBV24-1 and TRBJ2-7, with TRBD2 identical over 11 bases. With 2 bases clipped from V and 5 bases from J, the junction kept 4 bases outside the gene matches. The CDR3 totals 15 residues. CDR1 is KGHDR, CDR2 SFDVKD, per germline. CDR3 in amino acids: CATSDSVTSGDEQYF. In nucleotides, the CDR3 is TGTGCCACCAGTGATTCTGTGACTAGCGGGGACGAGCAGTACTTC.

A remark on this clonotype: One end of the junction varies from germline; a read error may be responsible. The gene calls are TRBV6-6 and TRBJ1-3; no clear D. CDR3 size: 17 residues. CDR1 and CDR2 from the germline V gene are MNHNY and SVGAGI (reference sequence). The CDR3 region is CARSYTNTASSGNTIYF. The CDR3 nucleotides read TGTGCCAGAAGTTATACGAACACGGCGAGCTCTGGAAACACCATATATTTT.

A few counts support this clonotype. The chain joins TRBV2 to TRBJ2-7; TRBD1 matches 12 bases. The J segment lost 2 bases and the V segment lost 6 bases, leaving 14 bases of the junction unmatched. The V gene's germline CDR1 is SNHLY and CDR2 FYNNEI. The CDR3 runs 18 residues. CDR3 loop: CASRAGTGGRGRTYEQYF. The CDR3 DNA follows: TGTGCCAGCAGAGCCGGGACAGGGGGCCGCGGAAGGACCTACGAGCAGTACTTC. Drawing the rest from reference TRBV2 and TRBJ2-7, the complete variable domain is EPEVTQTPSHQVTQMGQEVILRCVPISNHLYFYWYRQILGQKVEFLVSFYNNEISEKSEIFDDQFSVERPDGSNFTLKIRSTKLEDSAMYFCASRAGTGGRGRTYEQYFGPGTRLTVT.

This clonotype occurred a few times. V is TRBV5-1 and J is TRBJ2-5; D is possibly TRBD2 (5 bases). Trimming shortened V by 4 bases and J by 3 bases, and 10 bases separated the two germline ends. This CDR3 is 13 amino acids long. Germline V CDR1 and CDR2: SGHRS, YFSETQ. CDR3 in DNA: TGCGCCAGCAGCGTCTGGACTGAAGAGACCCAGTACTTC. It codes for CASSVWTEETQYF.

The chain employs TRBV7-3 and TRBJ2-3; 15 bases are a match to TRBD2. Germline CDR1 and CDR2: SGHTA and FQGTGA. After removal of 5 bases from V and 1 base from J, the junction contained 7 bases not matched to a gene. This CDR3 region has 18 residues. CDR3 nucleotide sequence: TGTGCCAGCAGCCCACGGGGACTAGCGGGAGGAGGCACAGATACGCAGTATTTT. Amino acid sequence: CASSPRGLAGGGTDTQYF. The variable domain in full, with the rest retrieved from reference TRBV7-3 and TRBJ2-3, is GAGVSQTPSNKVTEKGKYVELRCDPISGHTALYWYRQSLGQGPEFLIYFQGTGAADDSGLPNDRFFAVRPEGSVSTLKIQRTERGDSAVYLCASSPRGLAGGGTDTQYFGPGTRLTVL.

This clonotype has a handful of counts. The chain recombines TRBV7-9 with TRBJ2-1, with 8 bases aligning to TRBD2. The CDR3 consists of 16 residues. The V gene's germline CDR1 is SEHNR and CDR2 FQNEAQ (reference sequence). V dropped 5 bases and J dropped 6; count of bases not matched to a gene: 12. The CDR3 DNA is TGTGCCAGCAGCGAAAAGGCCAGCGGGAGAACCAATGAGCAGTTCTTC. Translation: CASSEKASGRTNEQFF.

This clonotype came up a few times. The chain has TRBV3-1 and TRBJ1-1, with TRBD1 matching 7 bases. Germline V gene lookup returns CDR1 LGHDT and CDR2 YNNKEL (reference sequence). V shed 3 bases, J shed 1 base, and the junction held 5 bases outside the gene matches. This CDR3 comprises 15 residues. DNA for the CDR3: TGTGCCAGCAGCCATAGGGACAGCGGGAACACTGAAGCTTTCTTT. Translating gives CASSHRDSGNTEAFF. Supplemented by reference TRBV3-1 and TRBJ1-1, the full variable domain reads DTAVSQTPKYLVTQMGNDKSIKCEQNLGHDTMYWYKQDSKKFLKIMFSYNNKELIINETVPNRFSPKSPDKAHLNLHINSLELGDSAVYFCASSHRDSGNTEAFFGQGTRLTVV.

This clonotype was found a few times. The chain is built from TRBV4-1 and TRBJ1-2; possible D gene TRBD1, 6 bases. Germline V lookup: CDR1 MGHRA, CDR2 YSYEKL. V lost 0 bases to trimming and J lost 4 bases, with 21 bases between them. The CDR3 is 18 amino acids. The CDR3 DNA reads TGCGCCAGCAGCCAAGATGAAAACAGGGAGGGGGGAAGCTATGGCTACACCTTC. Its translation is CASSQDENREGGSYGYTF.

The rearrangement links TRBV15 to TRBJ1-1, with 7 nucleotides matching TRBD1. CDR1 LNHNV and CDR2 YYDKDF come from the germline V gene (reference sequence). V dropped 2 bases and J dropped 4; count of bases not matched to a gene: 10. The CDR3 contains 16 residues. CDR3 DNA: TGTGCCACCAGCAGAACCCGGCAGGGGGATCGCACTGAAGCTTTCTTT. Translated, it gives CATSRTRQGDRTEAFF.

This clonotype was recorded a few times. The chain carries TRBV20-1 and TRBJ2-4; no clear D gene. From germline, CDR1 is DFQATT and CDR2 SNEGSKA (reference sequence). There are 11 residues in the CDR3. Between the trimmed V and J ends, which lost 6 bases and 0 bases, there was a span of 3 bases. For the CDR3, the DNA is TGCAGTGCGTCAGCCAAAAACATTCAGTACTTC. Translating gives CSASAKNIQYF.

This clonotype occurred a few times. The V and J genes are TRBV2 and TRBJ1-2; a possible D gene is TRBD1 (5 bases). Trimming removed 6 bases at V and 5 bases at J, with 19 bases between. The CDR3 contains 15 residues. Germline lookup yields CDR1 SNHLY and CDR2 FYNNEI. CDR3 coding DNA: TGTGCCAGCAGGGGAGCAGGGCGAACCTATTATGGCTACACCTTC. Protein: CASRGAGRTYYGYTF.

This clonotype was detected only a few times. The chain joins TRBV5-1 to TRBJ2-7; D is perhaps TRBD1 or TRBD2 (6 bases each). The V gene's germline CDR1 is SGHRS and CDR2 YFSETQ. CDR3 length: 13 amino acids. The V end lost 7 bases, the J end lost 3 bases, and 14 bases lay between the germline ends. The CDR3: CASGAGQNYEQYF. For the CDR3, the DNA is TGCGCCAGCGGTGCGGGACAAAACTACGAGCAGTACTTC.

This clonotype was found a few times. The chain couples TRBV6-2 or TRBV6-3 to TRBJ2-7; 11 bases are a match to TRBD1. V was pared by 5 bases and J by 4 bases, with 10 bases of the junction left unmatched. The length of the CDR3 is 16 residues. The germline CDR1 and CDR2 sequences are MNHEY and SVGEGT. The CDR3 coding sequence is TGTGCCAGCAGTAAAGATCCCGGGACAGGGGGTTACGAGCAGTACTTC. Translation gives CASSKDPGTGGYEQYF.